A selection of T cell receptor beta chains follows, all from one sample in a study of CD8 T cells in ankylosing spondylitis. TCRdb processed the 5' RACE reads anew with MiXCR; each CDR3 protein has one entry. Here the sample spans roughly 260,000 distinct CDR3 sequences, around 20% being singletons. Sequencing was performed on blood, either unsorted or a sorted T cell fraction (not recorded which). These receptor sequences come from a male donor with ankylosing spondylitis or in good health (not recorded which). The CDR3 runs from the conserved cysteine through the conserved F or W. A D gene is named only where the DNA matches it firmly. Expanded clones get a size class; other rows say once, few or many, or leave the size out.

V gene,J gene,clone size,D gene,CDR3 DNA,CDR3 protein
TRBV5-4,TRBJ1-6,.,.,TGTGCCAGCAGCTTGGGGGATCGCTATAATTCACCCCTCCACTTT,CASSLGDRYNSPLHF
TRBV7-3,TRBJ2-3,.,TRBD2,TGTGCCAGCAGCTCAGAGACTAGCGGGAGGGCCTCGCAGTATTTT,CASSSETSGRASQYF
TRBV6-2/TRBV6-3,TRBJ2-1,few,.,TGTGCCAGCAGTTCCCCAGCGGGTCCAGGCAATGAGCAGTTCTTC,CASSSPAGPGNEQFF
TRBV20-1,TRBJ2-5,.,TRBD1,TGCAGTGCCAACAGGGGAGAGTGGGAGACCCAGTACTTC,CSANRGEWETQYF
TRBV27,TRBJ1-5,.,TRBD1,TGTGCCAGCAGCCGCCGACAGGGTGGCAATCAGCCCCAGCATTTT,CASSRRQGGNQPQHF
TRBV28,TRBJ1-5,few,.,TGTGCCAGCAGTTCCCAAAGACAGTTCTCCAATCAGCCCCAGCATTTT,CASSSQRQFSNQPQHF
TRBV7-3,TRBJ2-3,few,TRBD2,TGTGCCAGCAGCTTAACAGGACTAGCAGACATTCAGTATTTT,CASSLTGLADIQYF
TRBV29-1,TRBJ2-1,many,TRBD1,TGCAGCGTTGGTAGGGGGCGCGGCCATGAGCAGTTCTTC,CSVGRGRGHEQFF
TRBV12-3/TRBV12-4,TRBJ2-3,few,TRBD2,TGTGCCAGCAGTTCGCTAGCGGGGGGGAACACAGATACGCAGTATTTT,CASSSLAGGNTDTQYF
TRBV12-3/TRBV12-4,TRBJ1-6,few,.,TGTGCCAGCAGTTTAAATCCAGGATATAATTCACCCCTCCACTTT,CASSLNPGYNSPLHF
TRBV20-1,TRBJ2-3,.,.,TGCAGTGCTAGCTACAGCATCACAGATACGCAGTATTTT,CSASYSITDTQYF
TRBV3-1,TRBJ2-1,.,.,TGTGCCAGCAGCCAACGCCGCAACAATGAGCAGTTCTTC,CASSQRRNNEQFF
TRBV20-1,TRBJ2-3,few,.,TGCAGTGCTAGAGATCTGGGAGGGGGCAGAGATACGCAGTATTTT,CSARDLGGGRDTQYF
TRBV6-4,TRBJ1-6,many,.,TGTGCCCGGTCTATACGGGGCCGTTCACCCCTCCACTTT,CARSIRGRSPLHF
TRBV5-1,TRBJ2-1,.,.,TGCGCCAGCAGCCTAGACCCAAACAATGAGCAGTTCTTC,CASSLDPNNEQFF
TRBV20-1,TRBJ2-1,many,.,TGCAGTGCCACCGCAGGGGGTCGGGAGGGCCTGGGTGAGCAGTTCTTC,CSATAGGREGLGEQFF
TRBV20-1,TRBJ2-3,.,.,TGCAGTGCTAGACCAGGGTCAGATACGCAGTATTTT,CSARPGSDTQYF
TRBV7-2,TRBJ1-6,few,.,TGTGCCAGCAGCTTACAGGAATATAATTCACCCCTCCACTTT,CASSLQEYNSPLHF
TRBV10-3,TRBJ1-6,.,.,TGTGCCATCAGTGAGGGGGCAGGGGATAATTCACCCCTCCACTTT,CAISEGAGDNSPLHF
TRBV20-1,TRBJ1-5,.,TRBD1,TGCAGTGCCCCAGGGACAGGAGTTAATCAGCCCCAGCATTTT,CSAPGTGVNQPQHF
TRBV5-1,TRBJ2-3,few,TRBD2,TGCGCCAGCAGCCAGGGACTAGCGGGGGGGCTTAGAGATACGCAGTATTTT,CASSQGLAGGLRDTQYF
TRBV29-1,TRBJ1-1,few,.,TGCAGCGCGTCAGGGCAGTTGAACACTGAAGCTTTCTTT,CSASGQLNTEAFF